This T cell receptor (beta chain) originates from a study of CD8 T cells in ankylosing spondylitis. Notes on the study in general: Matched ankylosing spondylitis synovial fluid reportedly contained a significantly enriched population of disease-linked clones. Earlier authors reported some of these motif variants in reactive arthritis synovial fluid and blood. A motif in TCR beta, a set of several highly homologous variants, appeared characteristic of ankylosing spondylitis blood.

Libraries for TCR beta were made by quantitative 5'-RACE with molecular barcodes. One entry per CDR3 protein, called by TCRdb with MiXCR from the 5' RACE reads. The sample consists of 700,000 to 1,000,000 distinct CDR3 sequences, approximately 10% of them appearing once. Germline V gene data show CDR1 as KGHSH and CDR2 as LQKENI. Trimming removed 3 bases at V and 8 bases at J, with 16 bases between. CDR3 length: 14 amino acids. Comment on this clonotype: What it binds is unknown.

This TCR was sampled from a male donor with ankylosing spondylitis. Sequenced sample: blood, either unsorted or a sorted T cell fraction (not recorded which). The chain links TRBV18 to TRBJ1-1; D possibly corresponds to TRBD1 (5 bases). The CDR3 here is CASSPLSAGFEAFF. The DNA of the CDR3 is TGTGCCAGCTCACCTCTCTCAGCAGGGTTCGAAGCTTTCTTT. Variable domain in full (rest from reference TRBV18 and TRBJ1-1): NAGVMQNPRHLVRRRGQEARLRCSPMKGHSHVYWYRQLPEEGLKFMVYLQKENIIDESGMPKERFSAEFPKEGPSILRIQQVVRGDSAAYFCASSPLSAGFEAFFGQGTRLTVV.